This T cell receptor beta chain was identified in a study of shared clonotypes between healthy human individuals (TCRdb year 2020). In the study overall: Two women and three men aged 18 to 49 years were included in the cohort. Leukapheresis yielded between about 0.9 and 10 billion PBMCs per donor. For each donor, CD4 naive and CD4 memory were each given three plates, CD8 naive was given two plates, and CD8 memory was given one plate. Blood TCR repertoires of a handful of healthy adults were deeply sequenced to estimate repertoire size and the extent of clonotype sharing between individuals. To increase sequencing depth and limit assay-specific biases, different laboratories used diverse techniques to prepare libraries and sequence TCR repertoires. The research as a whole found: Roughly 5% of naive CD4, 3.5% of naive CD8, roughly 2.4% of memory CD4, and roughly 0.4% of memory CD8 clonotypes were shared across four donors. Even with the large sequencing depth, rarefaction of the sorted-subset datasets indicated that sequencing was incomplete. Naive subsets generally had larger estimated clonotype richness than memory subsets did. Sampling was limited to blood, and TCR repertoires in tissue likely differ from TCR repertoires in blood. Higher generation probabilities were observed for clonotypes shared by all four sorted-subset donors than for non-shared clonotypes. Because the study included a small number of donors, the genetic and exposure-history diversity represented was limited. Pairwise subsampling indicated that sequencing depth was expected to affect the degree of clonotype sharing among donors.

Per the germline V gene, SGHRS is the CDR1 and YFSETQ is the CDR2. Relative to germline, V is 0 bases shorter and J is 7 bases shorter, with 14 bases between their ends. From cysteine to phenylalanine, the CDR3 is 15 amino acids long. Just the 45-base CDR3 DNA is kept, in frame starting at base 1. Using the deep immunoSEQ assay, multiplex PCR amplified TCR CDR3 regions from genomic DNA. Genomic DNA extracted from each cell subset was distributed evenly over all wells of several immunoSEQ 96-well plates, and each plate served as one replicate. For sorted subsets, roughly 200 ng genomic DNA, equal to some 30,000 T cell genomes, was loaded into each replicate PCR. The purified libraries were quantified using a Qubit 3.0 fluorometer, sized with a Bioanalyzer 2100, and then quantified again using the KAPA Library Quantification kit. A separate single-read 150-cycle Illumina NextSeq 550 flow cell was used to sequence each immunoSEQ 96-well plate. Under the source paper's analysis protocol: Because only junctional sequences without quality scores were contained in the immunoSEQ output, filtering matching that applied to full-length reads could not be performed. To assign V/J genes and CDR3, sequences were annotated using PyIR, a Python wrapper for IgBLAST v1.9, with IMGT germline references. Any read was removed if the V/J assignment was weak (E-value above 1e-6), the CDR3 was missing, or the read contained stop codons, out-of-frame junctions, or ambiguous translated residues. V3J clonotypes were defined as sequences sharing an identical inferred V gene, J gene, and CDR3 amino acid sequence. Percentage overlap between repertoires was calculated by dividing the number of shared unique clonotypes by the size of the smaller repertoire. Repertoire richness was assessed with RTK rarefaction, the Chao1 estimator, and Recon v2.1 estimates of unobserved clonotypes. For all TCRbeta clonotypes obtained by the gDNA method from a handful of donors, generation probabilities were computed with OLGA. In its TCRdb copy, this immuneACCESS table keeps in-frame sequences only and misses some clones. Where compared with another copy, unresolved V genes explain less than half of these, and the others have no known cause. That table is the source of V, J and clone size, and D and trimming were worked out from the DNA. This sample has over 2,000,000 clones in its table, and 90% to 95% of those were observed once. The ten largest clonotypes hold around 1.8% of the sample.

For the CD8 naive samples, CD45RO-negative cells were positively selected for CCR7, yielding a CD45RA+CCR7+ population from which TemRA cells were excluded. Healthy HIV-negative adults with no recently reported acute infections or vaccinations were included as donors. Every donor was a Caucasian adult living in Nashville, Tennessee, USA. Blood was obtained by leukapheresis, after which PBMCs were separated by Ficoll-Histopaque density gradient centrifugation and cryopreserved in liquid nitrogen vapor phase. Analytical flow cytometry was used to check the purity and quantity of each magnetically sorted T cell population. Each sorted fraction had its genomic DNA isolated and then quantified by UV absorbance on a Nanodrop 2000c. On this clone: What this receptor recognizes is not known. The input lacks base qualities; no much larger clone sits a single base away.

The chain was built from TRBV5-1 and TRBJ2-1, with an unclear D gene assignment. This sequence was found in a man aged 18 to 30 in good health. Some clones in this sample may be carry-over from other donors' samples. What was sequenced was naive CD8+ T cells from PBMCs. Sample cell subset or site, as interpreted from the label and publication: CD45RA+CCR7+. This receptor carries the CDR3 CASSLAYGLKNEQFF. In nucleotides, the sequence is TGCGCCAGCAGCTTGGCCTATGGCCTTAAGAATGAGCAGTTCTTC.